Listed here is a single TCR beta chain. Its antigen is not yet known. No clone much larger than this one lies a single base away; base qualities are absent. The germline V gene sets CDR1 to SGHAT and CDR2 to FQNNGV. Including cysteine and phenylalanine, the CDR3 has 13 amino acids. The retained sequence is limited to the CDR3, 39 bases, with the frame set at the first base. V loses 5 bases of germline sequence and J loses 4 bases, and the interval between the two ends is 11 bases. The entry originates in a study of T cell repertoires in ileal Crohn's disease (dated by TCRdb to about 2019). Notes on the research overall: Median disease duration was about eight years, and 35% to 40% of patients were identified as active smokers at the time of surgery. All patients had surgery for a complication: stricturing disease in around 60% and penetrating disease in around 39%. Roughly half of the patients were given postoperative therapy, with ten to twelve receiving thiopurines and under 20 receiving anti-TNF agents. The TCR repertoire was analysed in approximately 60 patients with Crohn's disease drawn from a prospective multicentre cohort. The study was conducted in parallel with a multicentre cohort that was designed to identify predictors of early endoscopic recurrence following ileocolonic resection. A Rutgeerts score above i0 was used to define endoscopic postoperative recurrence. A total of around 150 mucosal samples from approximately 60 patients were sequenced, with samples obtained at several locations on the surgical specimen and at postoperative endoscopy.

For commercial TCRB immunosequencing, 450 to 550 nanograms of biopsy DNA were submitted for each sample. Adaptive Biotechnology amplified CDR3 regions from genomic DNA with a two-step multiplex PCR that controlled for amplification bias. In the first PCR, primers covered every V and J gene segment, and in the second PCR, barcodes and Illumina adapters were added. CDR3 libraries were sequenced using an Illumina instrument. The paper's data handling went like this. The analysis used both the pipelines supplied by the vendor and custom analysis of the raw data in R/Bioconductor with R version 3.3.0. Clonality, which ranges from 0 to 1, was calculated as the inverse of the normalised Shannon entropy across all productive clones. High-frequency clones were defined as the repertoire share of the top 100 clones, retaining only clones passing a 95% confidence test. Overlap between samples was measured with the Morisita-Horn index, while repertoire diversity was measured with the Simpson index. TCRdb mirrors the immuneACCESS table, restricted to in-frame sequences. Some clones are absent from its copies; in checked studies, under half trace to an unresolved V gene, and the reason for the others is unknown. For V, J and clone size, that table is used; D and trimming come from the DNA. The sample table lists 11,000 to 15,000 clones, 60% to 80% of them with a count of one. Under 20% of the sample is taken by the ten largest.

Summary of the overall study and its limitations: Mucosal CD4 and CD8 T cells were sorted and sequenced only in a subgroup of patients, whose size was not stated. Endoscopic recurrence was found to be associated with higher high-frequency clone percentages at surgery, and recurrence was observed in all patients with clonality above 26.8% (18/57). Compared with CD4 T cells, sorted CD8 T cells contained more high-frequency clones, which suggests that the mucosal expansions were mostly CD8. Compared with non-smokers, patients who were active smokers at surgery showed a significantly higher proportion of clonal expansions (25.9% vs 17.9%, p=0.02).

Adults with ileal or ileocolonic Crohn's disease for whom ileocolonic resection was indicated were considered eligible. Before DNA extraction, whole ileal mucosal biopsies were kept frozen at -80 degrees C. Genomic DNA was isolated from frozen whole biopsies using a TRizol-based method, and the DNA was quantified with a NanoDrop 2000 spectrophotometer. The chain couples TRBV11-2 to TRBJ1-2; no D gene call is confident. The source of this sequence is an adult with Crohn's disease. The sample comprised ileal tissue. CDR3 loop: CASSQDDGYGYTF. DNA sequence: TGTGCCAGCAGCCAGGATGATGGCTATGGCTACACCTTC.